The entry below gives a single TCR beta chain sequence along with its context. This clonotype was found many times. It lacks a known antigen. Base qualities are missing; no much larger clone stands one base away. What the time point label conveys for this sample: persistent/refractory GD, antithyroid drugs over 5 years with positive TRAb. For both TCR sequencing and RNA sequencing, RNA was extracted from PBMCs using TRIzol. Graves' disease was diagnosed according to American Thyroid Association guidelines. The patients came from an endocrinology department in Xi'an, China. From each patient, approximately 10 milliliters of peripheral blood was collected into an EDTA anticoagulant tube. Ficoll Paque Plus density gradient separation was used to isolate PBMCs, and no further T cell sorting was performed. RNA quality was checked with an Agilent 2100 Bioanalyzer and agarose gel, and concentration with a NanoDrop 2000.

Library generation was performed with multiplex PCR. The sequencing machine was an Illumina HiSeq 4000. CDR3 regions were amplified by Arm-PCR with iRepertoire HTBI primers to construct TCR beta libraries. Gel purification was performed on PCR products prior to sequencing. In the source study's methods: Gene usage analysis of CDR3 amino acid clonotypes used the 62 TRBV and 14 TRBJ segments found across samples. COPE and FqMerger were used to merge the filtered high-quality paired reads into contigs. BLAST was used to align contigs to IMGT TRBV, TRBD and TRBJ reference genes, and CDR3 was defined according to IMGT. Highly expanded clones were defined as clonotypes with a frequency above 0.1%. Shannon entropy was used to measure repertoire diversity, and the Gini coefficient was used to measure V-J evenness. Clonotypes shared by more than one individual were considered public. The raw public data were reprocessed by TCRdb itself: fastp quality trimming at Q25, MiXCR clonotype calling, in-frame beta chains only. Every entry covers one CDR3 protein and lists the most common genes and DNA from its rows. TCRdb's processing, not the authors', yielded these V and J calls. This sample comprises about 430,000 distinct CDR3 sequences, approximately 22% of them detected only once. The ten biggest clones cover roughly an eighth of the sample.

Between the V and J ends, shortened by 1 base and 4 bases respectively, the junction contains 13 bases. The CDR3 measures 15 amino acids from cysteine to phenylalanine. The CDR3 DNA has 45 bases and is translated from base 1. This sample is drawn from a study of regulatory T cells in long-lasting Graves disease (dated by TCRdb to the early 2020s). At the level of the whole study: To count as having persistent Graves' disease, a patient had to have received antithyroid drug treatment for over 5 years with TSH receptor autoantibodies remaining persistently positive. The study took place in China and was registered as a clinical trial. Peripheral blood TCR sequencing and RNA sequencing compared persistent Graves' disease patients with newly diagnosed Graves' disease patients. Persistent Graves' disease patients in the clinical cohort had taken antithyroid drugs for approximately 9.5 years on average. A total of around 35 samples underwent TCR sequencing, from about 13 patients with persistent Graves' disease and approximately 20 patients with newly diagnosed Graves' disease.

Findings and caveats that apply to the study as a whole: Persistent Graves' disease patients showed lower TCR Shannon entropy and fewer highly expanded clones than newly diagnosed patients, suggesting clonal expansion. TRBV28, TRBJ1-2 and TRBJ2-5 were preferentially used in persistent disease, while TRBV20-1 and TRBJ2-1 were favored in newly diagnosed disease. Sequencing and analysis were limited to the TCR beta chain. Patients with persistent disease shared more public clonotypes (about 2,700) than newly diagnosed patients did (966). The authors acknowledged the small sample size as a limitation that may reduce accuracy. Only peripheral blood was studied, because thyroid tissue, the primary lesion, was inaccessible.

The rearrangement joined TRBV12-3 or TRBV12-4 to TRBJ1-2; the D segment cannot be called with confidence. The sample consisted of peripheral blood mononuclear cells (PBMCs), taken when the disease was refractory, from a patient treated with antithyroid drugs. The TCR was taken from a female donor with Graves disease. CDR3 reads: CASSLGTGTAYGYTF. The DNA is TGTGCCAGCAGTTTAGGTACGGGAACGGCCTATGGCTACACCTTC.